This passage covers 23 T cell receptor beta chains from one sample sequenced in a study of T cell repertoires in cytomegalovirus infection. These receptors lack a known antigen. TCRdb re-called the reads with MiXCR, one entry per CDR3 protein. The sample consists of roughly 860,000 distinct CDR3 sequences, around a third of them appearing once. The sample in question was cultured CD8+ T cells from PBMCs, obtained from culture after CMV antigen stimulation. The source is a human donor in good health (CMV status not recorded). Some clones in this sample may be carry-over from other donors' samples.

The gene calls are TRBV15 and TRBJ2-3; D perhaps matches TRBD2 (6 bases). Germline V gives CDR1 LNHNV, CDR2 YYDKDF (reference sequence). This CDR3 contains 15 residues. V gave up 0 bases and J gave up 2 bases, with 9 bases separating them. The CDR3 DNA sequence: TGTGCCACCAGCAGAGATCAGGGACTCACAGATACGCAGTATTTT. It specifies CATSRDQGLTDTQYF.

The rearrangement uses TRBV19 and TRBJ1-5; no definite D call. Germline-derived CDR1 and CDR2 are LNHDA and SQIVND (reference sequence). CDR3 length equals 13 residues. V gave up 10 bases and J gave up 4 bases, with 14 bases separating them. CDR3 in amino acids: CATSRRANQPQHF. The DNA of the CDR3 is TGTGCCACCTCCAGGAGGGCGAATCAGCCCCAGCATTTT.

This clonotype was detected many times. The J gene is TRBJ1-2, the V gene TRBV27, with D maybe TRBD1 (5 bases). The CDR3 length is 14 residues. V was clipped by 3 bases and J by 6 bases, with 14 bases between them. The germline V gene encodes CDR1 MNHEY and CDR2 SMNVEV (reference sequence). CDR3 nucleotides: TGTGCCAGCAGTTTGAGGGCGGGAGGGGATGGCTACACCTTC. Its translation is CASSLRAGGDGYTF.

Concerning this clonotype: Compared with germline, one end of the junction differs, possibly owing to a read error. The rearrangement joins TRBV7-6 to TRBJ2-2; D may be TRBD1 (5 bases). The V gene's germline CDR1 is SGHVS and CDR2 FNYEAQ. The CDR3 is 15 residues long. Here the CDR3 reads CACSFFDRATGELFF. The CDR3, as DNA: TGTGCCTGCAGCTTTTTTGACAGAGCCACCGGGGAGCTGTTTTTT.

The genes are TRBV27 and TRBJ2-5; possibly TRBD2 for D (5 bases). This CDR3 has 15 residues. Trimming took 5 bases from V and 7 from J, leaving 20 bases between them. From germline, CDR1 is MNHEY and CDR2 SMNVEV (reference sequence). DNA for the CDR3: TGTGCCAGCAGTGGCTACCCGGGCCCCGGAGGGACCCAGTACTTC. As protein: CASSGYPGPGGTQYF.

This clonotype was observed at least ten times. The genes are TRBV7-9 and TRBJ2-7; 11 nucleotides agree with TRBD2. J lost 3 bases, V lost 5 bases, and 3 bases had no gene match. Germline CDR1 SEHNR, CDR2 FQNEAQ (reference sequence). The CDR3 runs to 14 residues. CDR3 nucleotide sequence: TGTGCCAGCAGCCGGGGGACTAGCGGCTACGAGCAGTACGTC. It is translated as CASSRGTSGYEQYV.

V and J are TRBV9 and TRBJ2-1; 7 bases align to TRBD2. CDR1 SGDLS and CDR2 YYNGEE come from the germline V gene. J was trimmed by 10 bases and V by 6 bases; bases with no gene match: 16. The CDR3 is 15 amino acids. In DNA form, the CDR3 reads TGTGCCAGCAAGGATAGCAGGGACGGGAGGACGGAGCAGTTCTTC. Amino acids: CASKDSRDGRTEQFF.

The chain recombines TRBV27 with TRBJ1-1; D possibly corresponds to TRBD1 (5 bases). The CDR3 spans 15 residues. Germline V gene data show CDR1 as MNHEY and CDR2 as SMNVEV (reference sequence). Trimming took off 0 bases at V and 1 base at J, with 9 bases between the two ends. CDR3 loop: CASSLSQAGNTEAFF. Written as DNA, the CDR3 is TGTGCCAGCAGTTTATCACAGGCGGGGAACACTGAAGCTTTCTTT.

The chain employs TRBV2 and TRBJ1-2, with D unclear. V was shortened by 8 bases and J by 2 bases, with 18 bases between the two germline ends. From germline, CDR1 is SNHLY and CDR2 FYNNEI. The CDR3 covers 15 residues. The CDR3 sequence is CASLGLWGGNYGYTF. The CDR3 DNA follows: TGTGCCAGCCTTGGACTCTGGGGTGGCAACTATGGCTACACCTTC.

The V and J genes are TRBV12-5 and TRBJ1-1; TRBD1 might be the D (6 bases). The V and J ends lost 10 bases and 1 base respectively, with 13 bases between them. The CDR3 contains 13 residues. CDR1 LGHNT and CDR2 FRNRAP come from the germline V gene. The CDR3 sequence is CAIRRGANTEAFF. The DNA of the CDR3 is TGTGCTATTCGGAGGGGGGCGAACACTGAAGCTTTCTTT.

This clonotype was observed a handful of times. The chain carries TRBV27 and TRBJ1-2; no clear D gene. The V end was cut by 3 bases, the J end by 1 base, with 9 bases between. The CDR3 consists of 14 residues. Germline CDR1 and CDR2: MNHEY and SMNVEV (reference sequence). DNA of the CDR3: TGTGCCAGCAGTTTGGCACAGCATAACTATGGCTACACCTTC. Its protein is CASSLAQHNYGYTF.

The genes are TRBV20-1 and TRBJ2-2; 9 bases map to TRBD2. V gave up 2 bases and J gave up 0 bases; unmatched junction bases: 13. CDR1 is DFQATT and CDR2 is SNEGSKA in the germline V gene (reference sequence). The CDR3 has 19 amino acids. The CDR3 reads CSARPGLARILTNTGELFF. In nucleotides, the CDR3 is TGCAGTGCTAGACCAGGACTAGCGAGGATATTAACGAACACCGGGGAGCTGTTTTTT.

This clonotype was counted between two and nine times. This chain joins TRBV4-1 and TRBJ2-1; D remains ambiguous. V was trimmed by 0 bases and J by 9 bases, leaving 18 bases between them. CDR1 is MGHRA and CDR2 is YSYEKL in the germline V gene. The CDR3 length is 16 residues. This CDR3 reads CASSQDLQLLDAEQFF. Written as DNA, the CDR3 is TGCGCCAGCAGCCAAGATCTCCAGTTATTGGATGCTGAGCAGTTCTTC.

DNA for the CDR3: TGCAGTGCTTTTCGACTAGGCACCCTCAGCTCCTACGAGCAGTACTTC. Translation gives CSAFRLGTLSSYEQYF. This chain joins TRBV20-1 and TRBJ2-7, with a tentative D call TRBD2 (6 bases). Trimming removed 5 bases at V and 0 bases at J, with 20 bases between. The CDR3 runs 16 residues. The V gene's germline CDR1 is DFQATT and CDR2 SNEGSKA (reference sequence).

This clonotype was detected ten times or more. This rearrangement joins TRBV7-2 to TRBJ1-1; TRBD1 agrees at 10 bases. The trim removed 5 bases at V and 5 bases at J, leaving 5 bases unmatched. CDR3 length equals 14 residues. In germline, CDR1 is SGHTA, CDR2 FQGNSA. CDR3 sequence: CASSTRQGATEAFF. DNA for the CDR3: TGTGCCAGCAGCACCAGACAGGGGGCGACTGAAGCTTTCTTT. Looking up the rest from reference TRBV7-2 and TRBJ1-1 gives the full variable domain: GAGVSQSPSNKVTEKGKDVELRCDPISGHTALYWYRQSLGQGLEFLIYFQGNSAPDKSGLPSDRFSAERTGGSVSTLTIQRTQQEDSAVYLCASSTRQGATEAFFGQGTRLTVV.

The chain has TRBV7-2 and TRBJ2-7; 9 nucleotides align to TRBD2. The CDR3 is 16 residues long. CDR1 and CDR2 from the germline V gene are SGHTA and FQGNSA. V gave up 4 bases and J gave up 1 base; unmatched junction bases: 8. Here the CDR3 DNA reads TGTGCCAGCAGCTCGGGACTAGCCTTTCTATCCTACGAGCAGTACTTC. Translated: CASSSGLAFLSYEQYF.

This clonotype appeared a few times. The J gene is TRBJ2-1, the V gene TRBV2, with 9 bases aligning to TRBD2. CDR1 and CDR2 from the germline V gene are SNHLY and FYNNEI. The CDR3 is made up of 14 amino acids. With V trimmed by 4 bases and J by 7 bases, 5 bases remained unmatched. The CDR3 coding sequence is TGTGCCAGCAGTGCGGCGGGGGGGAGGAATGAGCAGTTCTTC. Translating it yields CASSAAGGRNEQFF.

Remarks on this clonotype: This may be a read error: a much more frequent sequence differs by one nucleotide. The chain recombines TRBV7-2 with TRBJ1-3, with no clear D. CDR3 size: 14 residues. Trimming stripped 5 bases from V and 7 bases from J, with 15 bases between. The germline gives CDR1 SGHTA, CDR2 FQGNSA. The CDR3 protein is CASSRGRGRNTIYF. The CDR3 bases are TGTGCCAGCAGCCGAGGACGAGGGCGGAACACCATATATTTT.

By sample fraction, this clonotype is medium-sized (0.01 to 0.1%). The chain couples TRBV6-4 to TRBJ2-3, with 9 bases aligning to TRBD2. Trimming cost V 0 bases and J 2 bases; bases outside gene matches: 3. Germline V gives CDR1 MRHNA, CDR2 SNTAGT. The CDR3 sequence is 16 residues long. DNA for the CDR3: TGTGCCAGCAGTGACTCAGTAGCGGGGGCCACAGATACGCAGTATTTT. Its protein product is CASSDSVAGATDTQYF.

V is TRBV7-9 and J is TRBJ2-5; no clear D. V lost 5 bases and J 1 base, leaving 11 bases between the germline ends. This CDR3 has 14 residues. Looked up from germline, CDR1 is SEHNR and CDR2 is FQNEAQ (reference sequence). The CDR3 region has the DNA TGTGCCAGCAGCCTAGGTTACACCCAAGAGACCCAGTACTTC. Translation: CASSLGYTQETQYF.

The chain couples TRBV20-1 to TRBJ1-2; TRBD1 might be the D (6 bases). CDR1 and CDR2 from the germline V gene are DFQATT and SNEGSKA (reference sequence). Trimming shortened V by 3 bases and J by 8 bases, and 19 bases separated the two germline ends. This CDR3 comprises 14 residues. CDR3 protein: CSASSNRERRGYTF. In DNA form, the CDR3 reads TGCAGTGCTAGTTCCAACAGGGAACGTAGGGGCTACACCTTC.

This clonotype was seen a few times. The chain carries TRBV5-5 and TRBJ2-2; D is undetermined. The CDR3 has 14 residues. V shed 0 bases and J shed 1 base, with 4 bases lying between them. Germline CDR1 and CDR2: SGHKS and YYEKEE (reference sequence). The CDR3 nucleotides are TGTGCCAGCAGCTTGGTCAAGAACACCGGGGAGCTGTTTTTT. Translated, it gives CASSLVKNTGELFF. The full variable domain, rest sourced from reference TRBV5-5 and TRBJ2-2, is DAGVTQSPTHLIKTRGQQVTLRCSPISGHKSVSWYQQVLGQGPQFIFQYYEKEERGRGNFPDRFSARQFPNYSSELNVNALLLGDSALYLCASSLVKNTGELFFGEGSRLTVL.

The sample holds a few counts of this clonotype. V usage is TRBV5-6 and J usage is TRBJ2-1; 8 bases fit TRBD1. This CDR3 spans 16 amino acids. Looked up from germline, CDR1 is SGHDT and CDR2 is YYEEEE. J was trimmed by 5 bases and V by 0 bases; bases with no gene match: 7. The CDR3 bases are TGTGCCAGCAGCTTGGAGTGGACAGGGACCCACAATGAGCAGTTCTTC. Protein: CASSLEWTGTHNEQFF.